The clone carrying this T cell receptor beta chain appeared many times. Its antigen is unknown. Per the original data handling: The authors used CDR3 differences across clinicopathological groups to build a distant-metastasis classifier for papillary thyroid cancer. TCRdb re-called the PCR reads with MiXCR. The V and J calls were determined by TCRdb, not by the authors. The sample gives about 32,000 clones, 18% of which show up once; roughly a tenth is in the top ten. The CDR3 covers 14 residues. Looked up from germline, CDR1 is SQVTM and CDR2 is ANQGSEA. The V segment lost 8 bases and the J segment 7 bases; nucleotides outside the gene matches: 15. This entry is derived from a study of metastatic and nonmetastatic thyroid tumors. For the study at large: Both malignant and benign thyroid patients supplied peripheral blood and tumor or nodule tissue samples, across which the repertoires of these patients were then compared. Regarding the study as a whole: A significant increase in TCR beta diversity was reportedly seen in malignant thyroid tumors relative to benign nodules, in blood and tumor.

Until they underwent thyroid surgery, no patient had received any treatment. This TCR was recovered from a female donor with papillary thyroid cancer or a benign thyroid nodule (not recorded which). Some clones in this sample may be carry-over from other donors' samples. V is TRBV29-1 and J is TRBJ2-7, with 9 positions matching TRBD1. The sample comprised blood. This CDR3 reads CSTRRDRDSGEQYF. DNA for the CDR3: TGCAGCACTCGACGGGACAGGGACTCGGGAGAGCAGTACTTC.